The rows below give T cell receptor beta chains drawn from one sample of a study of Tregs in tolerant kidney transplant recipients. Sequencing was performed with immunoSEQ multiplex PCR; in TCRdb, only in-frame clones are kept and a portion is missing. Of about 100,000 clones listed, 80% to 95% were seen once; the top ten hold around 1.5%. Material: CD4+ T cells from blood (PBMCs), obtained 12 months after the transplant. The receptor source for this set is a human patient who received a combined kidney and bone marrow transplant. Some of the T cells might come from the graft donor. CDR3s include the opening cysteine and the closing phenylalanine or tryptophan. The D gene is left open where the match is weak. Only some rows state a clone size, as once, few, many or a class for expanded clones.

>TRBD1|TRBJ1-2|once|TRBV6-1
TGTGCCAGCAATTTCGACAGGGTTAGTGGCTACACCTTC
CASNFDRVSGYTF
>TRBD2|TRBJ2-4|-|TRBV12-5
TGTGCTAGTGGTTTGCGAGTACTAGCGGGAGGGCCCCAGGCCAAAAACACTCAGTACTTC
CASGLRVLAGGPQAKNTQYF
>-|TRBJ1-3|-|TRBV6-6
TGTGCCAGCAGTTATACGAGGGGGTCCTCTGGAAACACCATATATTTT
CASSYTRGSSGNTIYF
>-|TRBJ2-2|-|TRBV6-4
TGTGCCAGCAGTGTTGAAGACAGCATTACCGGGGAGCTGTTTTTT
CASSVEDSITGELFF
>TRBD2|TRBJ2-7|-|TRBV7-3
TGTGCCAGCAGCCTTAGCGGGGGGTCCTACGAGCAGTACTTC
CASSLSGGSYEQYF
>TRBD2|TRBJ2-4|-|TRBV15
TGTGCCACCAGCAGAGATCTTGTATTGGCTAGCGGGGGGAACAAAAACATTCAGTACTTC
CATSRDLVLASGGNKNIQYF
>-|TRBJ2-1|-|TRBV20-1
TGCAGTGCTAGAGGTTTCGATGAGCAGTTCTTC
CSARGFDEQFF
>TRBD2|TRBJ2-7|few|TRBV5-4
TGTGCCAGCAGCCAACCGGGACTAGCGGATCGCGAGCAGTACTTC
CASSQPGLADREQYF
>TRBD2|TRBJ2-7|-|TRBV19
TGTGCCAGTAGAAGACTAGCGGGGCAGTCCTACGAGCAGTACTTC
CASRRLAGQSYEQYF
>TRBD1|TRBJ1-6|-|TRBV7-3
TGTGCCAGCAGCTTACCCATACCGTGCGACAGGGCGCATTCACCCCTCCACTTT
CASSLPIPCDRAHSPLHF
>TRBD1|TRBJ2-7|-|TRBV5-1
TGCGCCAGCAGCTTGAACAGGGGGCTCTACGAGCAGTACTTC
CASSLNRGLYEQYF
>TRBD1|TRBJ1-3|-|TRBV2
TGTGCCAGCAGCAAACAGGGGTCTGGAAACACCATATATTTT
CASSKQGSGNTIYF
>-|TRBJ1-6|-|TRBV5-1
TGCGCCAGCAGTTCCCCACAGAATAATTCCCCCCTCCACTTT
CASSSPQNNSPLHF
>TRBD2|TRBJ2-3|-|TRBV2
TGTGCCAGCAGTGAAGCGCGCCCTAGCGGGTCAGATACGCAGTATTTT
CASSEARPSGSDTQYF
>TRBD1|TRBJ2-1|-|TRBV29-1
TGCAGCGTTGTCACGGTCGGGGGACAGGCCTACAATGAGCAGTTCTTC
CSVVTVGGQAYNEQFF
>-|TRBJ2-7|-|TRBV11-3
TGTGCCAGCAGCTCCCGGACTGGAAGCTCCTACGAGCAGTACTTC
CASSSRTGSSYEQYF
>-|TRBJ1-5|-|TRBV18
TGTGCCAGCTCACCACAGGGCCCGGGGTTTCCCCAGCATTTT
CASSPQGPGFPQHF
>-|TRBJ2-7|-|TRBV28
TGTGCCAGCAGTGTCCCCCAGGGAAGCGAGCAGTACTTC
CASSVPQGSEQYF
>-|TRBJ2-7|-|TRBV7-2
TGTGCCAGCAGCTTAGTGCAGGGTACCCTCTACGAGCAGTACTTC
CASSLVQGTLYEQYF
>TRBD1|TRBJ2-1|-|TRBV4-2
TGTGCCAGCAGCCCCTCGGGACAGGGACCCTACAATGAGCAGTTCTTC
CASSPSGQGPYNEQFF
>TRBD1|TRBJ1-5|-|TRBV7-2
TGTGCCAGCAGCTTAGAAAGGACAGGGCTGGGACCCCAGCATTTT
CASSLERTGLGPQHF
>-|TRBJ1-2|-|TRBV30
TGTGCCTGGAGTGCTTCCAGGGATGGCTACACCTTC
CAWSASRDGYTF
>-|TRBJ2-3|-|TRBV20-1
TGCAGTGCCAGGAATCAAGATACGCAGTATTTT
CSARNQDTQYF
>-|TRBJ1-3|-|TRBV28
TGTGCCAGCAGTTTTCAGGCCTCGAGAAACACCATATATTTT
CASSFQASRNTIYF
>TRBD1|TRBJ1-3|-|TRBV7-9
TGTGCCAGCAGGGGGACAGGGCAAGGAAACACCATATATTTT
CASRGTGQGNTIYF
>TRBD2|TRBJ2-3|-|TRBV5-4
TGTGCCAGCAGCCTGGGACTAGCTGGTGATACGCAGTATTTT
CASSLGLAGDTQYF
>TRBD1|TRBJ1-2|-|TRBV19
TGTGCCAGTAGTAGGAGCAGGGGGCGCGACGAGGGTGGCTACACCTTC
CASSRSRGRDEGGYTF
>TRBD2|TRBJ2-1|-|TRBV19
TGTGCCAGTAGTCTTGGAAGCGGGGCCTACAATGAGCAGTTCTTC
CASSLGSGAYNEQFF
>-|TRBJ1-3|-|TRBV30
TGTGCCTGGAGTACACAGTCTGGAAACACCATATATTTT
CAWSTQSGNTIYF
>TRBD1|TRBJ1-2|-|TRBV19
TGTGCCAGTACGGGGACAGGGGGAAGCGTCGGCTACACCTTC
CASTGTGGSVGYTF
>-|TRBJ1-6|-|TRBV27
TGTGCCAGCACCTGGTGGCAGGGAGGAAATTCACCCCTCCACTTT
CASTWWQGGNSPLHF
>-|TRBJ1-4|once|TRBV5-5
TGTGCCAGCAGCATAAGCCAGGGAATTGGGTATGAAAAACTGTTTTTT
CASSISQGIGYEKLFF
>TRBD1|TRBJ2-1|-|TRBV11-2
TGTGCCGCCGGGTCAGGGGGAAGGCTAGAGCAGTTCTTC
CAAGSGGRLEQFF
>-|TRBJ2-5|-|TRBV7-3
TGTGCCAGCAGCTTAACGTCGGGGGGCGCAGAGACCCAGTACTTC
CASSLTSGGAETQYF
>TRBD2|TRBJ2-5|once|TRBV28
TGTGCCAGCAGTGCCTTAGCGGGGCTGGTAGAGACCCAGTACTTC
CASSALAGLVETQYF
>TRBD2|TRBJ2-3|-|TRBV7-9
TGTGCCAGCAGCCCTACTACGGTAGCGGGGGGCACAGATACGCAGTATTTT
CASSPTTVAGGTDTQYF
>TRBD1|TRBJ1-4|once|TRBV11-3
TGTGCCAGCAGCCCTCGGACAGGGCGAACTAATGAAAAACTGTTTTTT
CASSPRTGRTNEKLFF
>TRBD2|TRBJ2-7|-|TRBV5-5
TGTGCCAGCAGCTTGCTTTCTCAGCGGGAGTTTACCAGCTCCTACGAGCAGTACTTC
CASSLLSQREFTSSYEQYF
>-|TRBJ2-2|-|TRBV5-5
TGTGCCAGCAGCTTGGGTCTTAACACCGGGGAGCTGTTTTTT
CASSLGLNTGELFF
>-|TRBJ1-3|-|TRBV6-5
TGTGCCAGCAGTTCTGACAGTAACTCTGGAAACACCATATATTTT
CASSSDSNSGNTIYF
>TRBD1|TRBJ1-1|-|TRBV2
TGTGCCAGCAGGGTACAGGGGTTTGGGGCTTTCTTT
CASRVQGFGAFF
>-|TRBJ2-3|-|TRBV10-3
TGTGCCATCCAGGCGGCAGGCCAGGGGACAGATACGCAGTATTTT
CAIQAAGQGTDTQYF
>-|TRBJ1-2|-|TRBV20-1
TGCAGTGCTAGACAGGGTTATGGCTACACCTTC
CSARQGYGYTF
>TRBD1|TRBJ1-2|-|TRBV7-2
TGTGCCAGCAGCTTAGCGTGGGGTGACAGGGGACATGGCTACACCTTC
CASSLAWGDRGHGYTF
>TRBD2|TRBJ2-3|-|TRBV14
TGTGCCAGCAGCCAATGGGGGATAGCGGGAGGGCTCACAGATACGCAGTATTTT
CASSQWGIAGGLTDTQYF
>TRBD2|TRBJ2-3|-|TRBV5-1
TGCGCCAGCAGCTTGGCGGGGGGGGCTGCCGCAGATACGCAGTATTTT
CASSLAGGAAADTQYF
>TRBD2|TRBJ2-2|-|TRBV5-4
TGTGCCAGCAGGTTAAATTTAGCGGGAGGCGACACCGGGGAGCTGTTTTTT
CASRLNLAGGDTGELFF
>TRBD2|TRBJ2-1|few|TRBV7-3
TGTGCCAGCAGCGGTGGGACTAGCGGGAACAATGAGCAGTTCTTC
CASSGGTSGNNEQFF
>TRBD2|TRBJ2-3|-|TRBV19
TGTGCCAGTCGAGCGGGGGGGGTGGATACGCAGTATTTT
CASRAGGVDTQYF
>TRBD1|TRBJ2-5|-|TRBV12-5
TGTGCTAGTCAGGGGACAGCCTCCGGCGAGACCCAGTACTTC
CASQGTASGETQYF
>-|TRBJ2-7|-|TRBV6-1
TGTGCCAGCAGAGTGAGGGAGCAGTACTTC
CASRVREQYF
>TRBD1|TRBJ1-6|-|TRBV27
TGTGCCAGCAGTTTAAGTCAGGGGGTGAGTTCACCCCTCCACTTT
CASSLSQGVSSPLHF
>-|TRBJ1-5|-|TRBV27
TGTGCCAGCAGTTTAGTACAGTACCAGCCCCAGCATTTT
CASSLVQYQPQHF
>-|TRBJ2-7|-|TRBV7-3
TGTGCCAGCAGCTGGACTATGGGGAGCGAGCAGTACTTC
CASSWTMGSEQYF
>TRBD1|TRBJ1-1|once|TRBV19
TGTGCCAGTAGAATCCCGGGACAGGGGCACGCGGGGACTGAAGCTTTCTTT
CASRIPGQGHAGTEAFF
>-|TRBJ1-3|-|TRBV6-5
TGTGCCAGCCGTCCGGGGGGCTCCGGAAACACCATATATTTT
CASRPGGSGNTIYF
>-|TRBJ1-1|-|TRBV7-8
TGTGCCAGCAGCTTATTCAGGGTGGCCACTGAAGCTTTCTTT
CASSLFRVATEAFF